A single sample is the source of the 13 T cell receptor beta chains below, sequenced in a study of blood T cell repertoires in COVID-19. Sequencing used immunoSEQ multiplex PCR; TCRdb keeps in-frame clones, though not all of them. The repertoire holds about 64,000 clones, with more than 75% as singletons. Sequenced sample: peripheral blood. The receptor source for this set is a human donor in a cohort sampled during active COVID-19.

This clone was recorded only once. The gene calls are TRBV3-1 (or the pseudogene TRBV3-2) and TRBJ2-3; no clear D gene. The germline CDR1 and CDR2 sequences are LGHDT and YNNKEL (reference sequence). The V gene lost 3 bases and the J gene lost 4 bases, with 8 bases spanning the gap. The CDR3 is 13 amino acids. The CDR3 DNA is TGTGCCAGCAGCCATCGAGCCCCAGATACGCAGTATTTT. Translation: CASSHRAPDTQYF.

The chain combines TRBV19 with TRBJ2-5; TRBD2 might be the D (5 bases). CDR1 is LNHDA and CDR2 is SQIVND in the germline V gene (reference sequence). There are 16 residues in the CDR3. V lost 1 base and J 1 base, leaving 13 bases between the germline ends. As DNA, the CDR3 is TGTGCCAGTAGTATAGGGGCAATAGCGACCCAAGAGACCCAGTACTTC. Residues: CASSIGAIATQETQYF.

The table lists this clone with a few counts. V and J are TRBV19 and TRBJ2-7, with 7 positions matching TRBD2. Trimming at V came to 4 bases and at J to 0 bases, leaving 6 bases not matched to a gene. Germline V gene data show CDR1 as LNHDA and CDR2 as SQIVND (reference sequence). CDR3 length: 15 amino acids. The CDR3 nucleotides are TGTGCCAGTAGTAATACGGGGGGTTGCTCCTACGAGCAGTACGTC. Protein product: CASSNTGGCSYEQYV.

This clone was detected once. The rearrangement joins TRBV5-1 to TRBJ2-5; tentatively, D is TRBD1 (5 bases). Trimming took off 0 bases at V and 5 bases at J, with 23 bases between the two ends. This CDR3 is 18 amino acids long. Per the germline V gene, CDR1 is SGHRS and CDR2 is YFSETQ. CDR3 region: CASSLAARGGGATETQYF. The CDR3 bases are TGCGCCAGCAGCTTGGCCGCAAGGGGTGGCGGAGCGACGGAGACCCAGTACTTC.

This CDR3 is CASSSRDTMNTEAFF. CDR3 in DNA: TGTGCCAGTAGTTCCCGGGACACAATGAACACTGAAGCTTTCTTT. The rearrangement uses TRBV19 and TRBJ1-1; D may be TRBD1 (6 bases). Trimming took off 5 bases at V and 0 bases at J, with 13 bases between the two ends. This CDR3 contains 15 residues. The germline gives CDR1 LNHDA, CDR2 SQIVND (reference sequence).

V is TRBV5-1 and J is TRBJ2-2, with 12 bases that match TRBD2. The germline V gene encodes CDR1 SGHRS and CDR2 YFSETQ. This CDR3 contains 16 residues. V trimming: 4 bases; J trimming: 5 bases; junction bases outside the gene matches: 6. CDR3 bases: TGCGCCAGCAGCGGTCCTAGCGGGGGGGCGACCGGGGAGCTGTTTTTT. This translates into CASSGPSGGATGELFF.

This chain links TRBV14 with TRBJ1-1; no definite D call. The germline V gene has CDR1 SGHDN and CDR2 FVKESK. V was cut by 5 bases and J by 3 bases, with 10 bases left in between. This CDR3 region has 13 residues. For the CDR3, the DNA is TGTGCCAGCAGCACTTCATCGGACACTGAAGCTTTCTTT. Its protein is CASSTSSDTEAFF.

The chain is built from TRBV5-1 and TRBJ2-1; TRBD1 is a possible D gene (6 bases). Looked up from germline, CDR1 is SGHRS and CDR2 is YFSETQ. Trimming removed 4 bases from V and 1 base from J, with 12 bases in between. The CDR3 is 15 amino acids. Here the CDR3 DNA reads TGCGCCAGCAGCCCCGCGGACAGTTCCTACAATGAGCAGTTCTTC. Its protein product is CASSPADSSYNEQFF.

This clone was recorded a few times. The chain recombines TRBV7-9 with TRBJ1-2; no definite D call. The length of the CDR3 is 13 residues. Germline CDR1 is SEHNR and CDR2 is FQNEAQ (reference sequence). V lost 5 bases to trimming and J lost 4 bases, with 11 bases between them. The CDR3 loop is CASSPVEGYGYTF. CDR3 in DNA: TGTGCCAGCAGCCCCGTGGAGGGCTATGGCTACACCTTC.

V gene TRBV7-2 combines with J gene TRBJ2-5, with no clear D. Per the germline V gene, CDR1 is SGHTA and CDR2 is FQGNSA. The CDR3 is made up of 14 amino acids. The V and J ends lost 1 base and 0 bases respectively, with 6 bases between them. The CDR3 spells CASSLDLYQETQYF. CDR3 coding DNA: TGTGCCAGCAGCTTAGATCTGTACCAAGAGACCCAGTACTTC.

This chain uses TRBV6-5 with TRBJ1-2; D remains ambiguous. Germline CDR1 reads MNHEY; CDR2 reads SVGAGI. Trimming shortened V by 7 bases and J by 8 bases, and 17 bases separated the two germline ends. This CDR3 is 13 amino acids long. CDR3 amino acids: CASTHKRESGYTF. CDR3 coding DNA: TGTGCCAGCACCCACAAGAGGGAATCCGGCTACACCTTC.

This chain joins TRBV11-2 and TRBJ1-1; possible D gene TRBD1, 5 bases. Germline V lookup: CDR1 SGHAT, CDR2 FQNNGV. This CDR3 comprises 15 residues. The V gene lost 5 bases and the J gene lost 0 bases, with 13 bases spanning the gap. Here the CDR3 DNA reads TGTGCCAGCAGCACCCATCGGACAATGAACACTGAAGCTTTCTTT. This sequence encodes CASSTHRTMNTEAFF.

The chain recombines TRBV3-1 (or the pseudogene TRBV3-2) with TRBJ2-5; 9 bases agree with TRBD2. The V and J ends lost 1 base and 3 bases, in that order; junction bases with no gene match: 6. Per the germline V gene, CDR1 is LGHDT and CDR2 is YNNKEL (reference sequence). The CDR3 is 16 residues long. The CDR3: CASSQVAPSGEETQYF. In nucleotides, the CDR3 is TGTGCCAGCAGCCAAGTTGCGCCTAGCGGGGAAGAGACCCAGTACTTC.